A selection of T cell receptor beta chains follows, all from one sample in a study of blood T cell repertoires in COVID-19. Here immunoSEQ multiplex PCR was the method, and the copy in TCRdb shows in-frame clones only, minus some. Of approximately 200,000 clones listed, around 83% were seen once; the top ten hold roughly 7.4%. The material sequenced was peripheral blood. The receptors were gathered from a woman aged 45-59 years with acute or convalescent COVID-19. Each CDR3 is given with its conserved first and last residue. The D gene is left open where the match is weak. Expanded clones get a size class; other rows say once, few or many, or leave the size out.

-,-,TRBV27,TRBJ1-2,CASSSMGGGSGYTF,TGTGCCAGCAGTTCCATGGGAGGCGGGAGTGGCTACACCTTC
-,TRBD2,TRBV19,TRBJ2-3,CASSTLAGGLDTQYF,TGTGCCAGTAGTACTCTAGCGGGGGGCTTAGATACGCAGTATTTT
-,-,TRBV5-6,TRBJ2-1,CASSEPDIPQFF,TGTGCCAGCAGCGAGCCGGACATTCCGCAGTTCTTC
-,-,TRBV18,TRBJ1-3,CASSPPGGRAGNTIYF,TGTGCCAGCTCACCACCCGGGGGGCGTGCTGGAAACACCATATATTTT
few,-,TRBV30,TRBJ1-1,CAWKRATEAFF,TGTGCCTGGAAGCGAGCCACTGAAGCTTTCTTT
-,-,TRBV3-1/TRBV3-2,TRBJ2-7,CASSQVRGEQYF,TGTGCCAGCAGCCAAGTCCGGGGCGAGCAGTACTTC
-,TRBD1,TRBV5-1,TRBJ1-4,CASSRTGTGEYEKLFF,TGCGCCAGCAGCAGAACCGGGACAGGGGAATATGAAAAACTGTTTTTT
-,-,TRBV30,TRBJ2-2,CAWRSMGSGTGELFF,TGTGCCTGGAGAAGTATGGGCTCGGGGACCGGGGAGCTGTTTTTT
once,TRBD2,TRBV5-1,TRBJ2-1,CASSLGLLASSYNEQFF,TGCGCCAGCAGCTTGGGATTACTAGCGAGCTCCTACAATGAGCAGTTCTTC
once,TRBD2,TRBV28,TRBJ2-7,CASSGTSGSGEQYF,TGTGCCAGCAGCGGGACTAGCGGGAGTGGTGAGCAGTACTTC
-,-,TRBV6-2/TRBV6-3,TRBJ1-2,CASSYAGASYGYTF,TGTGCCAGCAGTTACGCAGGGGCCAGCTATGGCTACACCTTC
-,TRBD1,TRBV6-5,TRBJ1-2,CASSPNTGTVYGYTF,TGTGCCAGCAGCCCGAACACCGGGACAGTCTATGGCTACACCTTC
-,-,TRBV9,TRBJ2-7,CASSRAGEHYEQYF,TGTGCCAGCAGCAGAGCAGGGGAACACTACGAGCAGTACTTC